This is a list of T cell receptor beta chains from one sample in a study of T cells after yellow fever vaccination. MiXCR was run by TCRdb on the 5' RACE reads, yielding one entry per CDR3 protein. This table has approximately 450,000 distinct CDR3 sequences, around 19% appearing once. The specimen was PBMCs, collected before the yellow fever booster vaccination. The receptor source for this set is a man aged 18-30 years who received the YFV17D yellow fever vaccine. Each CDR3 is given with its conserved first and last residue. The D gene is left open where the match is weak. The size entry is marked missing in some rows and otherwise reads once, few, many or a size class.

j_call	v_call	d_call	clone_size	cdr3_aa	cdr3_nt
TRBJ2-1	TRBV19	TRBD2	few	CASSVSSGDYNEQFF	TGTGCCAGTAGTGTGTCTAGCGGGGACTACAATGAGCAGTTCTTC
TRBJ1-2	TRBV11-2	-	few	CASSPNRHVNGYTF	TGTGCCAGCAGCCCCAACCGACATGTTAATGGCTACACCTTC
TRBJ2-3	TRBV6-2/TRBV6-3	-	-	CASSWDPWTTQYF	TGTGCCAGCAGCTGGGACCCCTGGACTACGCAGTATTTT
TRBJ2-3	TRBV20-1	-	-	CRVFGLGSTDTQYF	TGCAGAGTTTTCGGGTTAGGAAGCACAGATACGCAGTATTTT
TRBJ2-7	TRBV7-2	-	-	CASSLTLAEQYF	TGTGCCAGCAGCTTGACCTTAGCGGAGCAGTACTTC
TRBJ2-7	TRBV20-1	-	few	CSARDHEGIYEQYF	TGCAGTGCTAGAGATCACGAGGGGATCTACGAGCAGTACTTC
TRBJ1-2	TRBV27	-	-	CASRVLGTDYGYTF	TGTGCCAGCAGGGTTTTAGGGACGGACTATGGCTACACCTTC
TRBJ1-5	TRBV7-9	-	few	CASSPINQPQHF	TGTGCCAGCAGTCCAATCAATCAGCCCCAGCATTTT
TRBJ2-3	TRBV5-1	TRBD2	many	CASSLTSGGDTQYF	TGCGCCAGCAGCTTGACTAGCGGGGGGGATACGCAGTATTTT
TRBJ1-5	TRBV5-5	-	few	CASSLVPYRVEQPQHF	TGTGCCAGCAGCTTGGTTCCCTACAGGGTGGAACAGCCCCAGCATTTT
TRBJ1-2	TRBV12-3/TRBV12-4	TRBD1	few	CASSLGRGTYGYTF	TGTGCCAGCAGTTTAGGCAGGGGGACCTATGGCTACACCTTC
TRBJ1-5	TRBV7-8	TRBD1	few	CASSRQGGVRQPQHF	TGTGCCAGCAGCCGACAGGGTGGGGTTCGTCAGCCCCAGCATTTT
TRBJ2-7	TRBV4-1	-	-	CASSPLGGQGGPYEQYF	TGCGCCAGCAGCCCTTTAGGAGGGCAGGGGGGACCTTACGAGCAGTACTTC
TRBJ2-5	TRBV15	-	many	CATSRDPGQETQYF	TGTGCCACCAGCAGAGATCCCGGCCAAGAGACCCAGTACTTC
TRBJ2-3	TRBV2	-	-	CASRTDGVYTQYF	TGTGCCAGCAGGACCGACGGAGTTTATACGCAGTATTTT
TRBJ1-1	TRBV7-8	-	many	CASSSALAFEAGGLNTEAFF	TGTGCCAGCAGTTCGGCCCTAGCATTCGAGGCGGGGGGGCTGAACACTGAAGCTTTCTTT
TRBJ2-3	TRBV5-1	-	few	CASSLGVSGIGDTQYF	TGCGCCAGCAGCTTGGGGGTGTCGGGGATCGGAGATACGCAGTATTTT
TRBJ2-7	TRBV12-3/TRBV12-4	-	few	CASSPFRGYEQYF	TGTGCCAGCAGTCCCTTCAGGGGTTACGAGCAGTACTTC
TRBJ1-2	TRBV6-6	-	-	CASSSQEPYGYTF	TGTGCCAGCAGTTCACAGGAACCCTATGGCTACACCTTC
TRBJ1-1	TRBV5-1	-	-	CASSFAGDNTEAFF	TGCGCCAGCAGCTTTGCAGGGGACAACACTGAAGCTTTCTTT
TRBJ2-5	TRBV10-3	TRBD2	few	CATRPLAGQETQYF	TGTGCCACCAGACCGCTAGCGGGGCAAGAGACCCAGTACTTC
TRBJ1-4	TRBV18	-	few	CASSPTAANEKLFF	TGTGCCAGCTCACCTACGGCAGCTAATGAAAAACTGTTTTTT
TRBJ2-3	TRBV5-1	-	-	CASSHLRQGVVRTDTQYF	TGCGCCAGCAGCCACCTTCGGCAGGGTGTCGTTCGCACAGATACGCAGTATTTT
TRBJ2-5	TRBV5-1	TRBD2	few	CASSSTRGDGETQYF	TGCGCCAGCAGCTCCACGCGGGGGGATGGGGAGACCCAGTACTTC
TRBJ1-5	TRBV27	-	many	CASSFSGTQPQHF	TGTGCCAGCAGTTTCTCGGGGACTCAGCCCCAGCATTTT
TRBJ1-1	TRBV6-6	TRBD1	few	CASSLDRRNTEAFF	TGTGCCAGCAGTTTGGACAGGAGGAACACTGAAGCTTTCTTT
TRBJ2-3	TRBV20-1	-	-	CSARGLDTDTQYF	TGCAGTGCTAGAGGGCTTGACACAGATACGCAGTATTTT
TRBJ1-4	TRBV4-1	-	once	CASSQVKGEKLFF	TGCGCCAGCAGCCAAGTTAAAGGGGAAAAACTGTTTTTT
TRBJ1-2	TRBV18	-	-	CASSPRGFYGYTF	TGTGCCAGCTCACCAAGAGGGTTCTATGGCTACACCTTC
TRBJ2-4	TRBV7-8	TRBD2	-	CASSLFGGVAKNIQYF	TGTGCCAGCAGCTTATTTGGGGGGGTCGCCAAAAACATTCAGTACTTC
TRBJ2-5	TRBV18	-	-	CASSPHRSETQYF	TGTGCCAGCTCACCTCACCGATCAGAGACCCAGTACTTC
TRBJ1-2	TRBV7-9	TRBD1	few	CASSHPVGQGAGGYTF	TGTGCCAGCAGCCACCCTGTGGGACAGGGCGCGGGTGGCTACACCTTC
TRBJ2-1	TRBV2	-	-	CASIKGWASANEQFF	TGTGCCAGCATAAAAGGGTGGGCTAGCGCCAATGAGCAGTTCTTC
TRBJ1-4	TRBV12-3/TRBV12-4	-	few	CASSPGQTEEKLFF	TGTGCCAGCAGCCCTGGACAGACAGAAGAAAAACTGTTTTTT
TRBJ1-1	TRBV6-6	-	few	CASSPGGGPGSEAFF	TGTGCCAGCAGCCCCGGCGGAGGCCCAGGGTCTGAAGCTTTCTTT
TRBJ2-7	TRBV6-6	TRBD1	few	CASRWDRTNLQYF	TGTGCCAGCAGATGGGACAGGACGAACCTTCAGTACTTC
TRBJ2-2	TRBV7-9	-	-	CASSLAGLAAGELFF	TGTGCCAGCAGCTTAGCTGGGCTAGCCGCCGGGGAGCTGTTTTTT
TRBJ2-2	TRBV18	-	-	CASSPREYNTGELFF	TGTGCCAGCTCACCACGGGAATATAACACCGGGGAGCTGTTTTTT
TRBJ1-2	TRBV28	-	-	CASSRPRVLYGYTF	TGTGCCAGCAGTCGTCCAAGGGTCCTCTATGGCTACACCTTC
TRBJ1-6	TRBV27	-	few	CASSSRTLSPLHF	TGTGCCAGCAGTTCTCGGACACTTTCGCCCCTCCACTTT
TRBJ2-4	TRBV7-8	TRBD1	-	CASSRRQGAAKNIQYF	TGTGCCAGCAGCCGTAGACAGGGGGCGGCCAAAAACATTCAGTACTTC
TRBJ1-5	TRBV6-2/TRBV6-3	TRBD1	-	CASRRDRASNQPQHF	TGTGCCAGCAGAAGGGACAGGGCTAGCAATCAGCCCCAGCATTTT
TRBJ2-7	TRBV4-3	-	-	CASSRRSDSYEQYF	TGCGCCAGCAGCCGGCGCAGCGACTCCTACGAGCAGTACTTC
TRBJ1-1	TRBV7-2	-	-	CASSSSQGAAEAFF	TGTGCCAGCAGCTCGTCACAGGGTGCCGCTGAAGCTTTCTTT
TRBJ2-6	TRBV9	-	many	CASSLSGGANVLTF	TGTGCCAGCAGCCTTTCGGGTGGGGCCAACGTCCTGACTTTC
TRBJ2-1	TRBV2	-	many	CASSGRSRLNHNEQFF	TGTGCCAGCAGTGGTCGCAGCCGTCTAAATCACAATGAGCAGTTCTTC
TRBJ2-5	TRBV20-1	-	-	CSASGGLQETQYF	TGCAGTGCTAGTGGGGGGCTTCAAGAGACCCAGTACTTC
TRBJ2-5	TRBV5-1	-	few	CASSLGSVTAETQYF	TGCGCCAGCAGCTTGGGCAGCGTCACGGCAGAGACCCAGTACTTC
TRBJ1-1	TRBV5-1	-	-	CASSLTPRNTEAFF	TGCGCCAGCAGCTTGACCCCCCGGAACACTGAAGCTTTCTTT
TRBJ2-1	TRBV7-3	TRBD1	many	CASSRTGDNEQFF	TGTGCCAGCAGCCGGACAGGGGACAATGAGCAGTTCTTC
TRBJ2-3	TRBV6-5	-	few	CASSPSRTPPRGTQYF	TGTGCCAGCAGCCCCAGCAGGACACCCCCCCGGGGGACGCAGTATTTT
TRBJ2-5	TRBV10-3	TRBD2	many	CAIGSAGLAGGHGTQYF	TGTGCCATCGGATCGGCTGGACTAGCGGGGGGGCACGGGACCCAGTACTTC
TRBJ2-1	TRBV5-1	-	few	CASRIQGNEQFF	TGCGCCAGCAGGATACAGGGAAATGAGCAGTTCTTC
TRBJ2-3	TRBV4-1	-	-	CASSHLSSTDTQYF	TGCGCCAGCAGCCACCTTTCTAGCACAGATACGCAGTATTTT
TRBJ1-1	TRBV19	-	few	CASRLRGENTEAFF	TGTGCCAGTAGGCTGAGGGGCGAGAACACTGAAGCTTTCTTT